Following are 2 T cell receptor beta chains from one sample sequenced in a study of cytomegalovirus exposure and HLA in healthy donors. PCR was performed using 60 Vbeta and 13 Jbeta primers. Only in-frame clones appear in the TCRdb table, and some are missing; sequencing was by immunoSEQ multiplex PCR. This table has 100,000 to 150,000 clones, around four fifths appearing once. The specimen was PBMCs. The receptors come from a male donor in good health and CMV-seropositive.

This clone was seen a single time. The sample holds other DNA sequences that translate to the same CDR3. This chain's CDR3 is CASSPFSLGGKGTQYF. The DNA for the CDR3 is TGTGCCAGCAGCCCCTTCTCTTTGGGAGGTAAAGGGACCCAGTACTTC. V gene TRBV9 combines with J gene TRBJ2-5; D is perhaps TRBD2 (6 bases). V lost 4 bases and J lost 7, with 23 bases in between. The length of the CDR3 is 16 residues. Per germline, CDR1 SGDLS and CDR2 YYNGEE.

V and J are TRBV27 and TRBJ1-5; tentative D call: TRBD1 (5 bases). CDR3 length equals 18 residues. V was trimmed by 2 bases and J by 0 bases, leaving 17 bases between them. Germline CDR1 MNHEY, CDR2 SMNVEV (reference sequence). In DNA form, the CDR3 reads TGTGCCAGCAGTTTAAAGGGGCCACCTGCTTATAGCAATCAGCCCCAGCATTTT. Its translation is CASSLKGPPAYSNQPQHF.